Presented here are 23 T cell receptor beta chains from one specimen sequenced in a study of OX40 agonist ivuxolimab in advanced cancers. Profiling relied on immunoSEQ multiplex PCR, and the TCRdb table lists in-frame clones only, not all of them. The repertoire has tens of thousands of clones, about 91% of them found once; the top ten carry about 0.3%. Sequenced material: CD4+ or CD8+ T cells sorted from blood, taken in a trial of the OX40 agonist ivuxolimab. Every receptor here comes from an adult with an advanced solid tumor such as melanoma, head and neck, liver or kidney cancer.

CDR3 loop: CASSYGQGAHEKLFF. DNA for the CDR3: TGTGCCAGCAGTTACGGACAGGGGGCTCATGAAAAACTGTTTTTT. This sequence joins TRBV6-5 and TRBJ1-4; 11 nucleotides line up with TRBD1. The V gene end was trimmed by 2 bases and the J gene end by 6 bases; junction bases not matched to a gene: 2. The CDR3 loop spans 15 amino acids. Germline-derived CDR1 and CDR2 are MNHEY and SVGAGI.

The J gene is TRBJ1-2, the V gene TRBV9; 7 bases agree with TRBD1. The CDR3 contains 16 residues. Looked up from germline, CDR1 is SGDLS and CDR2 is YYNGEE. V gave up 4 bases and J gave up 1 base; unmatched junction bases: 10. The chain's CDR3 is CASSRLKTGNNYGYTF. The CDR3, as DNA: TGTGCCAGCAGCCGCCTTAAGACAGGGAATAACTATGGCTACACCTTC.

The chain has TRBV7-9 and TRBJ1-5; D is perhaps TRBD1 (5 bases). The CDR3 length is 13 residues. CDR1 SEHNR and CDR2 FQNEAQ come from the germline V gene (reference sequence). The V end was cut by 5 bases, the J end by 7 bases, with 12 bases between. CDR3 sequence (DNA): TGTGCCAGCAGCCTGCAGGGTGCCCAGCCCCAGCATTTT. Translated: CASSLQGAQPQHF.

This sequence joins TRBV6-1 and TRBJ2-5, with a possible D match to TRBD2 (6 bases). The CDR3 has 14 residues. Germline values: CDR1 MNHNS, CDR2 SASEGT. V was trimmed by 4 bases and J by 1 base, leaving 10 bases between them. The CDR3 loop reads CASSVIAVQETQYF. CDR3 DNA sequence: TGTGCCAGCAGTGTTATAGCGGTCCAAGAGACCCAGTACTTC.

The V call is TRBV12-5, the J call TRBJ1-1; D unclear. This CDR3 is 17 amino acids long. The V end lost 5 bases, the J end lost 5 bases, and 24 bases lay between the germline ends. Germline V gene lookup returns CDR1 LGHNT and CDR2 FRNRAP. For the CDR3, the DNA is TGTGCTAGTGGTGTTCGGTTCGCCCGGGCTGAACGGACTGAAGCTTTCTTT. Its protein is CASGVRFARAERTEAFF.

This chain links TRBV5-8 with TRBJ1-1; D not resolved. CDR3 length: 14 amino acids. With 0 bases removed from V and 5 bases from J, the gap between germline ends came to 11 bases. Germline values: CDR1 SGHTS, CDR2 YDEGEE. DNA for the CDR3: TGTGCCAGCAGCTTGGGGGTAATAGGAACTGAAGCTTTCTTT. It is translated as CASSLGVIGTEAFF.

The genes are TRBV4-3 and TRBJ2-7; D may be TRBD2 (7 bases). V lost 0 bases and J lost 4, with 16 bases in between. CDR1 and CDR2 (germline): LGHNA, YSLEER. The CDR3 is 16 amino acids. The CDR3 loop reads CASSQDRGGVGYEQYF. Here the CDR3 DNA reads TGCGCCAGCAGCCAAGATCGAGGGGGGGTAGGATACGAGCAGTACTTC.

This chain connects TRBV6-1 to TRBJ1-2; D not resolved. The CDR3 totals 11 residues. The ends were cut back, 6 bases at V and 5 bases at J, with 7 bases in the middle. Germline values: CDR1 MNHNS, CDR2 SASEGT. CDR3 nucleotide sequence: TGTGCCAGCAGCCAGCGATATGGCTACACCTTC. It encodes CASSQRYGYTF.

This chain joins TRBV28 and TRBJ2-7; possible D gene TRBD2, 6 bases. The CDR3 is 13 amino acids. CDR1 MDHEN and CDR2 SYDVKM come from the germline V gene. This CDR3 reads CVVETAGSYEQYF. The CDR3 DNA sequence: TGTGTCGTAGAAACGGCGGGATCATACGAGCAGTACTTC.

The chain links TRBV4-3 to TRBJ2-1; maybe TRBD2 (5 bases). Deletions cut 1 base from V and 0 bases from J, with 10 bases between. Germline loops: CDR1 LGHNA, CDR2 YSLEER. This CDR3 comprises 16 residues. CDR3 nucleotides: TGCGCCAGCAGCCAAGTTCTTGGGAGCTCCTACAATGAGCAGTTCTTC. It encodes CASSQVLGSSYNEQFF.

This clone is a singleton in its sample. The rearrangement joins TRBV6-1 to TRBJ2-7; D perhaps matches TRBD1 (6 bases). Germline loops: CDR1 MNHNS, CDR2 SASEGT. The V end lost 5 bases, the J end lost 0 bases, and 11 bases lay between the germline ends. This CDR3 is built from 14 residues. The CDR3, as DNA: TGTGCCAGCAGTTGGACAGCCTTCTCCTACGAGCAGTACTTC. Translation: CASSWTAFSYEQYF.

This chain joins TRBV4-1 and TRBJ1-2; D ambiguous. The CDR3 extends over 12 amino acids. V shed 0 bases and J shed 7 bases, with 6 bases lying between them. CDR1 is MGHRA, CDR2 YSYEKL, per germline. CDR3 loop: CASSQDYGGYTF. The CDR3 nucleotides read TGCGCCAGCAGCCAAGATTATGGTGGCTACACCTTC.

V and J are TRBV10-3 and TRBJ1-1; D might be TRBD1 (5 bases). V gave up 6 bases and J gave up 5 bases, with 10 bases separating them. The V gene's germline CDR1 is ENHRY and CDR2 SYGVKD. The CDR3 is made up of 12 amino acids. CDR3 protein: CAIRAGTTEAFF. The CDR3 DNA reads TGTGCCATCAGGGCAGGGACTACTGAAGCTTTCTTT.

The J gene is TRBJ2-4, the V gene TRBV19; D ambiguous. Trimming pared 4 bases from V and 0 bases from J, leaving 19 bases between. Germline CDR1 and CDR2: LNHDA and SQIVND (reference sequence). The CDR3 is made up of 18 amino acids. CDR3 coding DNA: TGTGCCAGTAGTACTCCCTCGGGTCCCGAACTAGCCAAAAACATTCAGTACTTC. It specifies CASSTPSGPELAKNIQYF.

The chain has TRBV5-4 and TRBJ2-7; 8 bases are shared with TRBD2. The germline V gene encodes CDR1 SGHNT and CDR2 YYREEE (reference sequence). Trimming at V came to 3 bases and at J to 2 bases, leaving 7 bases not matched to a gene. The CDR3 has 15 residues. CDR3: CASSSFLAGPYEQYF. The CDR3 DNA reads as TGTGCCAGCAGCTCTTTTCTAGCGGGCCCCTACGAGCAGTACTTC.

V gene TRBV9 combines with J gene TRBJ2-7; TRBD2 agrees at 8 bases. Germline assignment: CDR1 SGDLS and CDR2 YYNGEE. V lost 4 bases and J lost 1; bases outside the gene matches: 13. The CDR3 runs to 17 residues. Written as DNA, the CDR3 is TGTGCCAGCAGCCCCTCTCATCCTAGCGGGCCTTCCTACGAGCAGTACTTC. The encoded protein is CASSPSHPSGPSYEQYF.

Turning to this clone: The junction departs from the called germline gene at one end, perhaps through a read error. The V gene is TRBV2, the J gene TRBJ2-1; a weak D match, TRBD2 (5 bases). There are 15 residues in the CDR3. CDR1 SNHLY and CDR2 FYNNEI come from the germline V gene. The CDR3 region is CASIKNGGPLDEQFF. The CDR3 DNA follows: TGCGCCAGTATAAAGAACGGCGGGCCACTGGATGAGCAGTTCTTC.

This clone showed up just once. The rearrangement links TRBV5-1 to TRBJ2-2, with TRBD2 matching 9 bases. The CDR3 is made up of 16 amino acids. Losses at the gene ends were 0 bases for V and 3 bases for J; bases not matched to a gene: 3. Germline V gives CDR1 SGHRS, CDR2 YFSETQ. The CDR3 nucleotides are TGCGCCAGCAGCTTGGCTAGCGGGACCTACACCGGGGAGCTGTTTTTT. Its protein product is CASSLASGTYTGELFF. Looking up the rest from reference TRBV5-1 and TRBJ2-2 gives the full variable domain: KAGVTQTPRYLIKTRGQQVTLSCSPISGHRSVSWYQQTPGQGLQFLFEYFSETQRNKGNFPGRFSGRQFSNSRSEMNVSTLELGDSALYLCASSLASGTYTGELFFGEGSRLTVL.

A few counts support this clone. The chain joins TRBV5-4 to TRBJ2-7; a possible D gene is TRBD1 (6 bases). Germline-derived CDR1 and CDR2 are SGHNT and YYREEE (reference sequence). The length of the CDR3 is 15 residues. V lost 4 bases and J 5 bases, leaving 19 bases between the germline ends. The CDR3 region is CASSGGPREGDEQYF. The CDR3 DNA follows: TGTGCCAGCAGCGGCGGGCCGAGAGAGGGGGACGAGCAGTACTTC.

The V gene is TRBV30, the J gene TRBJ2-2; D is unresolved. The V end lost 7 bases, the J end lost 1 base, and 10 bases lay between the germline ends. Germline CDR1 reads GTSNPN; CDR2 reads SVGIG (reference sequence). CDR3 length equals 13 residues. The CDR3 loop is CAYYKKNTGELFF. CDR3 DNA: TGTGCCTATTATAAAAAGAACACCGGGGAGCTGTTTTTT.

This clone was counted once. The CDR3 nucleotides are TGCGCCAGCAGCCAAGAACCCCACAGGGTAGGGGCTGAAGCTTTCTTT. It translates to CASSQEPHRVGAEAFF. The chain recombines TRBV4-3 with TRBJ1-1, with D possibly TRBD1 on 6 matching bases. Trimming pared 0 bases from V and 6 bases from J, leaving 17 bases between. Germline CDR1 and CDR2: LGHNA and YSLEER. The CDR3 is 16 residues long.

This clone was seen just once. The rearrangement links TRBV15 to TRBJ2-7; D might be TRBD1 or TRBD2, each matching 6 bases. CDR3 length equals 13 residues. Trimming removed 0 bases at V and 10 bases at J, with 13 bases between. Looked up from germline, CDR1 is LNHNV and CDR2 is YYDKDF (reference sequence). Here the CDR3 DNA reads TGTGCCACCAGCAGAGAAGGGGGGCCGCCCCAGTACTTC. Translated, it gives CATSREGGPPQYF.

V usage is TRBV2 and J usage is TRBJ1-3; 7 bases line up with TRBD1. Germline CDR1 is SNHLY and CDR2 is FYNNEI. CDR3 length equals 17 residues. Trimming removed 7 bases from V and 0 bases from J; junction bases left unmatched: 12. The chain's CDR3 is CASTITGTEVSGNTIYF. DNA for the CDR3: TGTGCCAGCACAATTACCGGGACAGAAGTCTCTGGAAACACCATATATTTT.